This T cell receptor (beta chain) was profiled in a study of blood T cell repertoires in COVID-19. About the research overall: Samples of COVID-19 (acute and convalescent) were obtained from the United States, Italy and Spain. T cells, B-cell-depleted T cells, or PBMCs supplied cDNA or gDNA.

Germline values: CDR1 SGHRS, CDR2 YFSETQ. V lost 0 bases and J 8 bases, leaving 12 bases between the germline ends. CDR3 length: 14 amino acids. Under the authors' procedure: Nucleated cell counts were estimated from reference gene primer amplification. TCRdb keeps only in-frame clones here, not all; method: immunoSEQ multiplex PCR. That table gives V, J and clone size, and the DNA gave D and trimming. The sample shows 60,000 to 75,000 clones, approximately 73% of them seen only once. This clone came up a few times. V gene TRBV5-1 combines with J gene TRBJ2-1; D might be TRBD1 (6 bases). Material: peripheral blood. This sequence originates from a woman aged 50 to 65 with active or convalescent COVID-19. The CDR3 DNA follows: TGCGCCAGCAGCTTGGGCAGGGGAGAGCATGAGCAGTTCTTC. Amino acids: CASSLGRGEHEQFF.